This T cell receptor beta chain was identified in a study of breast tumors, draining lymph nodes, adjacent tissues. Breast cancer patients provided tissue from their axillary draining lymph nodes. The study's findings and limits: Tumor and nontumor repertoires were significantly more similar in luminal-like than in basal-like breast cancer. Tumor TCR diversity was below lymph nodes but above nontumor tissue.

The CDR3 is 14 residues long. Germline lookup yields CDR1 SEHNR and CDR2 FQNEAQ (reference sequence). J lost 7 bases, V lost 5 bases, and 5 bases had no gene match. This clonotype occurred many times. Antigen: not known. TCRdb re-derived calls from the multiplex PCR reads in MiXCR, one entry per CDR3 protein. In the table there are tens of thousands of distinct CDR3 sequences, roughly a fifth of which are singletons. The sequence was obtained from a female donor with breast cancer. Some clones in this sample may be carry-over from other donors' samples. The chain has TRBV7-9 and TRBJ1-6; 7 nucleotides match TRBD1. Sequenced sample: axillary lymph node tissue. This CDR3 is CASSPGTENSPLHF. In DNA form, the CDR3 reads TGTGCCAGCAGCCCCGGGACAGAGAATTCACCCCTCCACTTT.